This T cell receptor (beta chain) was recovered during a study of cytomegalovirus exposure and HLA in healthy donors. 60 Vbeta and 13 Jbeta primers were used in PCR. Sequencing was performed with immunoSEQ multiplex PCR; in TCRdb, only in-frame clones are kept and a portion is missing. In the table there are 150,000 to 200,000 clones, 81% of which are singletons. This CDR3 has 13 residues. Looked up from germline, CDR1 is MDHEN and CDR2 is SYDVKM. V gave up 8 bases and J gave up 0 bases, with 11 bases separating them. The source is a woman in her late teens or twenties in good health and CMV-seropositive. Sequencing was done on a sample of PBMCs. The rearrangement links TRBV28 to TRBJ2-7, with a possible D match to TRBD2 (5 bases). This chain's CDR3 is CASDSGSSYEQYF. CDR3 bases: TGTGCCAGCGATAGTGGGAGCTCCTACGAGCAGTACTTC.